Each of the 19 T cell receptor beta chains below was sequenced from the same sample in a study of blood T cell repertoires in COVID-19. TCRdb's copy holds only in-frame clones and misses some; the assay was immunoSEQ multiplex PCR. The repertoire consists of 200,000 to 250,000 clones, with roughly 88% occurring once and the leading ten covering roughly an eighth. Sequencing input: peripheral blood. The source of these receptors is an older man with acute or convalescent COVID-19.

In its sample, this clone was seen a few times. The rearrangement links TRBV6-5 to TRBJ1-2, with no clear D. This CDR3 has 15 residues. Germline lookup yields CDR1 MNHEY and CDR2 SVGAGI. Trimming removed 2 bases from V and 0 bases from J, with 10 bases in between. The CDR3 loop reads CASSYVRLANYGYTF. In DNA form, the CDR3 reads TGTGCCAGCAGTTACGTCAGGTTAGCTAACTATGGCTACACCTTC.

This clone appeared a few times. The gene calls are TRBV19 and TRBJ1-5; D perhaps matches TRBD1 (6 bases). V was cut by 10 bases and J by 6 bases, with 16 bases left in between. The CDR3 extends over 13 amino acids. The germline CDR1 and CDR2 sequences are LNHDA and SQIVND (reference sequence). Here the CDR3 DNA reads TGTGCCATCCGACCAGGGGTCGGTCAGCCCCAGCATTTT. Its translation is CAIRPGVGQPQHF.

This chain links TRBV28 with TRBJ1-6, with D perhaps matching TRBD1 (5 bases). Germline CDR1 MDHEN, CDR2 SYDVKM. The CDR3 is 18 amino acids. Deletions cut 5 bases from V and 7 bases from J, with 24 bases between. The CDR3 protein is CASSRPGDFRSKNSPLHF. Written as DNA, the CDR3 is TGTGCCAGCAGTCGACCGGGGGATTTCAGGAGCAAGAATTCACCCCTCCACTTT.

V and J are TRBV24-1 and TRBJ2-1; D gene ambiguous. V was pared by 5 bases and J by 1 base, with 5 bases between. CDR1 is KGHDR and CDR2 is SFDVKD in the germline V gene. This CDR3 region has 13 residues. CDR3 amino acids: CATSAFSYNEQFF. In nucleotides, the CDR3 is TGTGCCACCAGTGCGTTTTCCTACAATGAGCAGTTCTTC.

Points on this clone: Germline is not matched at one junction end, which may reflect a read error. CDR3 sequence: CASSNSQGRGTEAFF. The CDR3, as DNA: TGTGCCAGCAGTAACTCACAGGGCCGGGGCACTGAAGCTTTCTTT. V usage is TRBV6-5 and J usage is TRBJ1-1, with D perhaps matching TRBD1 (6 bases). The CDR3 totals 15 residues. In germline, CDR1 is MNHEY, CDR2 SVGAGI.

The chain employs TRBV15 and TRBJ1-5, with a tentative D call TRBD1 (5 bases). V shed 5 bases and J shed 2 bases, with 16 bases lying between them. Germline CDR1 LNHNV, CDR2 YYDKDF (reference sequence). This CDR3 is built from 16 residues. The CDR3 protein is CATSPPRSGGNQPQHF. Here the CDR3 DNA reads TGTGCCACCAGCCCTCCTCGGTCGGGGGGCAATCAGCCCCAGCATTTT.

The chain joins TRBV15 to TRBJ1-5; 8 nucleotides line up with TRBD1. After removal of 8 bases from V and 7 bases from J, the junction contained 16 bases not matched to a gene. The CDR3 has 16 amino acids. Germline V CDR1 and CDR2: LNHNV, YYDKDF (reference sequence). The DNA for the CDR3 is TGTGCCACCTCACGCGAACAGGGGGTTGGAGGCCAGCCCCAGCATTTT. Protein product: CATSREQGVGGQPQHF.

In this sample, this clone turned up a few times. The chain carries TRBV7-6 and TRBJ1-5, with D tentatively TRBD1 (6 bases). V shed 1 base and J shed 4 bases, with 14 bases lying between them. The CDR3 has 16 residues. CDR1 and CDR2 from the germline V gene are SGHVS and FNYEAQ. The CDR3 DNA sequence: TGTGCCAGCAGCTTAGGGGCCAGGGGACAAAATCAGCCCCAGCATTTT. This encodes CASSLGARGQNQPQHF.

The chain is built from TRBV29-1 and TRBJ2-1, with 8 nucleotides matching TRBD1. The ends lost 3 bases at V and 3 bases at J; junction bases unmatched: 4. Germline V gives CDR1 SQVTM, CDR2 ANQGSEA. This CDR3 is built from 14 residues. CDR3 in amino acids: CSVEGTGLYNEQFF. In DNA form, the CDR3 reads TGCAGCGTTGAGGGGACAGGCCTCTACAATGAGCAGTTCTTC.

This CDR3 reads CASSQDLVYEQYF. Here the CDR3 DNA reads TGCGCCAGCAGCCAAGATCTCGTCTACGAGCAGTACTTC. The V call is TRBV4-3, the J call TRBJ2-7, with D hard to call. Germline assignment: CDR1 LGHNA and CDR2 YSLEER. V lost 0 bases to trimming and J lost 3 bases, with 6 bases between them. This CDR3 has 13 residues.

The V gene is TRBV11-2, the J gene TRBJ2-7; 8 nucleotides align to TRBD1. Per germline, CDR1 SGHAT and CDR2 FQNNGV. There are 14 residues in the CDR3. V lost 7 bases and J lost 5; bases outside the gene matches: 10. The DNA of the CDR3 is TGTGCCAGCAAGGAGGCAGGGGGCTTCCACGAGCAGTACTTC. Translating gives CASKEAGGFHEQYF. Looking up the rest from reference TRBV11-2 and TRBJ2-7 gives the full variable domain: EAGVAQSPRYKIIEKRQSVAFWCNPISGHATLYWYQQILGQGPKLLIQFQNNGVVDDSQLPKDRFSAERLKGVDSTLKIQPAKLEDSAVYLCASKEAGGFHEQYFGPGTRLTVT.

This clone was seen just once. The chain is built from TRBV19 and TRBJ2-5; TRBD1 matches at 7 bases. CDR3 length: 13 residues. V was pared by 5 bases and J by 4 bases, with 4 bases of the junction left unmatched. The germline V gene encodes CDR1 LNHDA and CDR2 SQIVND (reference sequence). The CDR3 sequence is CASSVRQGETQYF. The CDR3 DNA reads TGTGCCAGTAGTGTCCGACAGGGAGAGACCCAGTACTTC. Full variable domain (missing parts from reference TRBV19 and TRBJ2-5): DGGITQSPKYLFRKEGQNVTLSCEQNLNHDAMYWYRQDPGQGLRLIYYSQIVNDFQKGDIAEGYSVSREKKESFPLTVTSAQKNPTAFYLCASSVRQGETQYFGPGTRLLVL.

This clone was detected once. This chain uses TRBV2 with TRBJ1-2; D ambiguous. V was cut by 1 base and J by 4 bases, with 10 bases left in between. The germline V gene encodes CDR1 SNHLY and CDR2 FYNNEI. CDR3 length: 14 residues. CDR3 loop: CASSEGGIPYGYTF. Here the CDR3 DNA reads TGTGCCAGCAGTGAAGGAGGCATCCCCTATGGCTACACCTTC.

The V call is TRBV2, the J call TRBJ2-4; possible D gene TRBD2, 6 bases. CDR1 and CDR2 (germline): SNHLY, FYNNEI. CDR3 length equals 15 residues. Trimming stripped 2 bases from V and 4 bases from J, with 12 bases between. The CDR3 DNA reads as TGTGCCAGCAGTGAAATCGGCGGGGCAAAAAACATTCAGTACTTC. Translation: CASSEIGGAKNIQYF.

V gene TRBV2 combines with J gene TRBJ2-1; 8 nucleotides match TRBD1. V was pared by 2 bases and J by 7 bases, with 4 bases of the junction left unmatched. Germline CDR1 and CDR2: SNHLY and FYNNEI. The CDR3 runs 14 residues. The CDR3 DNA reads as TGTGCCAGCAGTGAACAGGGGGCGAGGAATGAGCAGTTCTTC. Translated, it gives CASSEQGARNEQFF. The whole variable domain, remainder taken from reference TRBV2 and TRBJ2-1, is EPEVTQTPSHQVTQMGQEVILRCVPISNHLYFYWYRQILGQKVEFLVSFYNNEISEKSEIFDDQFSVERPDGSNFTLKIRSTKLEDSAMYFCASSEQGARNEQFFGPGTRLTVL.

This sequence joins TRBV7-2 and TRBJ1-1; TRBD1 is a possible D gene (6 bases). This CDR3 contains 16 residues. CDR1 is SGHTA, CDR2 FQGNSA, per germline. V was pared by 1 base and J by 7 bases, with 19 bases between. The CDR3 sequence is CASSLGYRAIVDEAFF. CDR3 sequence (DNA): TGTGCCAGCAGCTTAGGGTACAGGGCCATTGTGGATGAAGCTTTCTTT.

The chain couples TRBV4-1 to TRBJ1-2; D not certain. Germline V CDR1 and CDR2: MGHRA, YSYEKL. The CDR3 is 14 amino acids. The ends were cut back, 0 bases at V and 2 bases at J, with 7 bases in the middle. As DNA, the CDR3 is TGCGCCAGCAGCCAAGAGTCGGTAAACTATGGCTACACCTTC. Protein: CASSQESVNYGYTF.

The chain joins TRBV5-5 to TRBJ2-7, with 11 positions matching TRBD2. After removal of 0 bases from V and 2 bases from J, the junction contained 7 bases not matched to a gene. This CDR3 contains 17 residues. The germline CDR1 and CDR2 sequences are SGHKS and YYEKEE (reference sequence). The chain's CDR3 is CASSLETSGTYPYEQYF. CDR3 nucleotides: TGTGCCAGCAGCTTGGAGACTAGCGGGACCTACCCCTACGAGCAGTACTTC.

The CDR3 DNA is TGTGCCAGCAGCCAAGGTGGACTTATGACCGGGGAGCTGTTTTTT. Its translation: CASSQGGLMTGELFF. The rearrangement links TRBV3-1 (or the pseudogene TRBV3-2) to TRBJ2-2; tentatively, D is TRBD2 (5 bases). This CDR3 has 15 amino acids. Germline values: CDR1 LGHDT, CDR2 YNNKEL (reference sequence). V lost 1 base to trimming and J lost 5 bases, with 11 bases between them.